A single sample gave rise to the 27 T cell receptor beta chains below, sequenced in a study of blood T cell repertoires in COVID-19. Assay: immunoSEQ multiplex PCR; the TCRdb copy retains only in-frame clones and omits some. The sample has around 480,000 clones, roughly 87% seen once. Sequenced sample: PBMCs or T cells enriched from blood (not recorded which). The source of these receptors is a woman under 30 who had recovered from COVID-19.

The chain has TRBV7-2 and TRBJ2-2; no definite D call. The V and J ends lost 5 bases and 0 bases respectively, with 10 bases between them. This CDR3 is built from 15 residues. Germline lookup yields CDR1 SGHTA and CDR2 FQGNSA. Here the CDR3 DNA reads TGTGCCAGCAGCGGGTCGGGTTCGAACACCGGGGAGCTGTTTTTT. Amino acid sequence: CASSGSGSNTGELFF.

The gene calls are TRBV24-1 and TRBJ1-5; TRBD1 agrees at 9 bases. Germline V gene sequence: CDR1 KGHDR, CDR2 SFDVKD. The CDR3 has 14 amino acids. The J segment lost 3 bases and the V segment lost 7 bases, leaving 3 bases of the junction unmatched. CDR3 nucleotide sequence: TGTGCCACCAGCGGGACAGGGAACAATCAGCCCCAGCATTTT. As protein: CATSGTGNNQPQHF.

V and J are TRBV29-1 and TRBJ2-3; D gene unclear. There are 13 residues in the CDR3. The germline V gene has CDR1 SQVTM and CDR2 ANQGSEA. V was pared by 4 bases and J by 2 bases, with 10 bases between. The CDR3 nucleotides read TGCAGCGTTGGCGTCGGGTACACAGATACGCAGTATTTT. This gives the protein CSVGVGYTDTQYF.

This clone was counted a few times. The chain employs TRBV5-1 and TRBJ1-2; D gene ambiguous. Germline CDR1 is SGHRS and CDR2 is YFSETQ. This CDR3 is 16 amino acids long. Trimming cost V 0 bases and J 14 bases, with 26 bases left between them. CDR3 sequence reads: CASSLDSGLKGKTLTF. The CDR3, as DNA: TGCGCCAGCAGCTTGGATTCCGGACTCAAGGGTAAAACCCTAACCTTC.

This clone showed up just once. The rearrangement links TRBV5-1 to TRBJ1-1, with D perhaps TRBD1 (5 bases). V dropped 0 bases and J dropped 4 bases, with 10 bases sitting between them. The CDR3 totals 14 residues. The germline V gene has CDR1 SGHRS and CDR2 YFSETQ. The CDR3 spells CASSLARGSTEAFF. CDR3 nucleotide sequence: TGCGCCAGCAGCTTGGCCCGGGGGAGCACTGAAGCTTTCTTT. Variable domain in full (rest from reference TRBV5-1 and TRBJ1-1): KAGVTQTPRYLIKTRGQQVTLSCSPISGHRSVSWYQQTPGQGLQFLFEYFSETQRNKGNFPGRFSGRQFSNSRSEMNVSTLELGDSALYLCASSLARGSTEAFFGQGTRLTVV.

The chain joins TRBV6-5 to TRBJ1-2, with TRBD1 as a possible D gene (6 bases). Germline values: CDR1 MNHEY, CDR2 SVGAGI. V lost 6 bases to trimming and J lost 4 bases, with 15 bases between them. This CDR3 comprises 14 residues. CDR3 region: CASRDSPQAYGYTF. In DNA form, the CDR3 reads TGTGCCAGCAGGGACAGCCCGCAAGCCTATGGCTACACCTTC.

This clone was detected once. The rearrangement joins TRBV5-4 to TRBJ2-5, with D possibly matching TRBD2 (7 bases). Trimming left V 4 bases short and J 5 bases short, with 18 bases between. Germline V gene sequence: CDR1 SGHNT, CDR2 YYREEE (reference sequence). The CDR3 is made up of 15 amino acids. CDR3 DNA: TGTGCCAGCAGCCCAACGGGGGCGGGGGACGAGACCCAGTACTTC. Protein sequence: CASSPTGAGDETQYF.

This CDR3 reads CASSLGSRGNYEQYF. CDR3 coding DNA: TGTGCCAGCAGCTTAGGGTCAAGGGGGAACTACGAGCAGTACTTC. The J gene is TRBJ2-7, the V gene TRBV7-9, with D tentatively TRBD1 (6 bases). Per germline, CDR1 SEHNR and CDR2 FQNEAQ (reference sequence). The CDR3 length is 15 residues. With 1 base removed from V and 3 bases from J, the gap between germline ends came to 13 bases. The full variable domain, its missing parts supplied by reference TRBV7-9 and TRBJ2-7, is DTGVSQNPRHKITKRGQNVTFRCDPISEHNRLYWYRQTLGQGPEFLTYFQNEAQLEKSRLLSDRFSAERPKGSFSTLEIQRTEQGDSAMYLCASSLGSRGNYEQYFGPGTRLTVT.

The CDR3 nucleotides read TGTGCCAGTATCTCAGAGGGCTCCGGGACAGGGGTCGCTTTCTTT. Its protein product is CASISEGSGTGVAFF. The chain links TRBV19 to TRBJ1-1, with 10 bases matching TRBD1. Germline V gene data show CDR1 as LNHDA and CDR2 as SQIVND (reference sequence). The CDR3 contains 15 residues. J gave up 11 bases and V 7 bases, and 16 bases lay outside the gene matches.

This clone was detected a few times. V gene TRBV29-1 combines with J gene TRBJ2-4, with 9 bases identical to TRBD1. J was trimmed by 1 base and V by 7 bases; bases with no gene match: 23. The CDR3 contains 20 residues. The germline V gene has CDR1 SQVTM and CDR2 ANQGSEA. The CDR3 DNA reads TGCAGCGGGGCCGGACAGGGGAAGAATGGTGGGATTCATGCCAAAAACATTCAGTACTTC. Translation gives CSGAGQGKNGGIHAKNIQYF. Supplemented by reference TRBV29-1 and TRBJ2-4, the full variable domain reads SAVISQKPSRDICQRGTSLTIQCQVDSQVTMMFWYRQQPGQSLTLIATANQGSEATYESGFVIDKFPISRPNLTFSTLTVSNMSPEDSSIYLCSGAGQGKNGGIHAKNIQYFGAGTRLSVL.

The chain recombines TRBV2 with TRBJ1-1, with 7 bases that match TRBD1. This CDR3 region has 15 residues. Germline values: CDR1 SNHLY, CDR2 FYNNEI. The V segment lost 3 bases and the J segment 3 bases; nucleotides outside the gene matches: 7. The CDR3 here is CASSDQGGGYTEAFF. The CDR3 nucleotides are TGTGCCAGCAGTGACCAGGGGGGTGGGTACACTGAAGCTTTCTTT.

This sequence joins TRBV6-5 and TRBJ2-5; D is unresolved. The CDR3 contains 12 residues. Trimming removed 6 bases from V and 7 bases from J, with 12 bases in between. Germline lookup yields CDR1 MNHEY and CDR2 SVGAGI. The CDR3: CASRAGFRTQYF. The CDR3 nucleotides read TGTGCCAGCAGGGCCGGGTTCAGGACCCAGTACTTC.

Only one count was recorded for this clone. This sequence joins TRBV6-6 and TRBJ2-5, with a weak D call TRBD2 (5 bases). The germline CDR1 and CDR2 sequences are MNHNY and SVGAGI (reference sequence). This CDR3 contains 15 residues. Between the trimmed V and J ends, which lost 4 bases and 2 bases, there was a span of 14 bases. Written as DNA, the CDR3 is TGTGCCAGCAGTTTTTTGAGGGCAGAGCAAGAGACCCAGTACTTC. Its protein is CASSFLRAEQETQYF.

This chain connects TRBV2 to TRBJ2-5; 9 positions agree with TRBD2. J lost 4 bases, V lost 2 bases, and 11 bases had no gene match. The CDR3 sequence is 17 residues long. CDR1 and CDR2 (germline): SNHLY, FYNNEI. The CDR3 DNA follows: TGTGCCAGCAGTGAACCCTCTGGCGGGGGGGCCTCAGAGACCCAGTACTTC. Translating gives CASSEPSGGGASETQYF.

CDR3 region: CASSLMTSGGTDTQYF. CDR3 nucleotide sequence: TGCGCCAGCAGCTTGATGACTAGCGGCGGCACAGATACGCAGTATTTT. This chain links TRBV5-1 with TRBJ2-3; the match to TRBD2 covers 9 bases. V trimming: 1 base; J trimming: 1 base; junction bases outside the gene matches: 4. The CDR3 has 16 residues. CDR1 SGHRS and CDR2 YFSETQ come from the germline V gene.

The chain uses TRBV6-5 and TRBJ2-3; 7 bases are shared with TRBD2. The length of the CDR3 is 15 residues. The V gene end was trimmed by 5 bases and the J gene end by 5 bases; junction bases not matched to a gene: 10. CDR1 and CDR2 (germline): MNHEY, SVGAGI. The DNA of the CDR3 is TGTGCCAGCAGTCCCGGGACTGGGAGGGGAGATACGCAGTATTTT. Its translation: CASSPGTGRGDTQYF.

This clone has just one count. V is TRBV7-2 and J is TRBJ1-1; D not certain. Germline-derived CDR1 and CDR2 are SGHTA and FQGNSA. V lost 2 bases and J lost 1, with 8 bases in between. The CDR3 consists of 14 residues. Written as DNA, the CDR3 is TGTGCCAGCAGCTTATGGAGCGAGAACACTGAAGCTTTCTTT. This encodes CASSLWSENTEAFF.

The chain combines TRBV29-1 with TRBJ1-2, with D unresolved. CDR3 length: 13 residues. V lost 5 bases and J 3 bases, leaving 13 bases between the germline ends. Per germline, CDR1 SQVTM and CDR2 ANQGSEA. CDR3 amino acids: CSVIPPRDYGYTF. The CDR3 DNA reads as TGCAGCGTTATCCCCCCCCGGGACTATGGCTACACCTTC.

The chain joins TRBV7-9 to TRBJ1-3, with D possibly matching TRBD1 (6 bases). V lost 1 base to trimming and J lost 0 bases, with 10 bases between them. Germline lookup yields CDR1 SEHNR and CDR2 FQNEAQ (reference sequence). This CDR3 comprises 16 residues. DNA for the CDR3: TGTGCCAGCAGCTTAGGGGTAGGGGGCTCTGGAAACACCATATATTTT. It specifies CASSLGVGGSGNTIYF.

V gene TRBV27 combines with J gene TRBJ1-3; unclear D gene. Trimming cost V 6 bases and J 4 bases, with 10 bases left between them. This CDR3 comprises 13 residues. CDR1 MNHEY and CDR2 SMNVEV come from the germline V gene (reference sequence). The CDR3 is CASSRDLGNTIYF. CDR3 sequence (DNA): TGTGCCAGCAGCAGAGACTTGGGAAACACCATATATTTT.

This clone came up once. This chain links TRBV3-1 (or the pseudogene TRBV3-2) with TRBJ1-1; 7 nucleotides align to TRBD1. The V gene end was trimmed by 6 bases and the J gene end by 2 bases; junction bases not matched to a gene: 3. Germline CDR1 is LGHDT and CDR2 is YNNKEL (reference sequence). The CDR3 has 13 amino acids. The CDR3 DNA sequence: TGTGCCAGCAGGTCAGGGGGTAACACTGAAGCTTTCTTT. Amino acid sequence: CASRSGGNTEAFF.

This clone was counted only a few times. This chain links TRBV5-1 with TRBJ1-2; 7 nucleotides line up with TRBD1. Germline V gene sequence: CDR1 SGHRS, CDR2 YFSETQ. CDR3 length equals 15 residues. Germline trimming cut 1 base from V and 0 bases from J; bases unmatched to any gene: 3. The CDR3 loop reads CASSLTGDTNYGYTF. For the CDR3, the DNA is TGCGCCAGCAGCTTGACAGGGGACACTAACTATGGCTACACCTTC. Together with reference TRBV5-1 and TRBJ1-2, the CDR3 gives the full variable domain: KAGVTQTPRYLIKTRGQQVTLSCSPISGHRSVSWYQQTPGQGLQFLFEYFSETQRNKGNFPGRFSGRQFSNSRSEMNVSTLELGDSALYLCASSLTGDTNYGYTFGSGTRLTVV.

The table lists this clone with a count of one. V usage is TRBV12-5 and J usage is TRBJ2-7; perhaps TRBD1 as D (6 bases). The CDR3 covers 13 residues. V lost 1 base and J 5 bases, leaving 9 bases between the germline ends. Germline values: CDR1 LGHNT, CDR2 FRNRAP. The CDR3 DNA sequence: TGTGCTAGTGGTTTGGACAGGGATCACGAGCAGTACTTC. Encoded protein: CASGLDRDHEQYF. Based on the CDR3 plus reference TRBV12-5 and TRBJ2-7, the full variable domain is DARVTQTPRHKVTEMGQEVTMRCQPILGHNTVFWYRQTMMQGLELLAYFRNRAPLDDSGMPKDRFSAEMPDATLATLKIQPSEPRDSAVYFCASGLDRDHEQYFGPGTRLTVT.

This chain uses TRBV6-1 with TRBJ1-2, with a possible D match to TRBD1 (6 bases). CDR1 is MNHNS, CDR2 SASEGT, per germline. V lost 3 bases, J lost 4 bases, and 18 bases lay in between. This CDR3 has 16 residues. This chain's CDR3 is CASSDRWGVGGYGYTF. CDR3 in DNA: TGTGCCAGCAGTGATAGGTGGGGCGTAGGGGGCTATGGCTACACCTTC.

This clone was found once. The J gene is TRBJ1-5, the V gene TRBV27; TRBD1 agrees at 7 bases. The CDR3 sequence is 15 residues long. J gave up 2 bases and V 5 bases, and 6 bases lay outside the gene matches. Germline V gene data show CDR1 as MNHEY and CDR2 as SMNVEV (reference sequence). The CDR3 reads CASSPRGLGNQPQHF. The DNA for the CDR3 is TGTGCCAGCAGTCCGAGGGGGCTTGGCAATCAGCCCCAGCATTTT.

The chain links TRBV6-5 to TRBJ2-1, with D perhaps TRBD2 (6 bases). The ends were cut back, 6 bases at V and 4 bases at J, with 13 bases in the middle. Germline assignment: CDR1 MNHEY and CDR2 SVGAGI. CDR3 size: 14 residues. The CDR3 nucleotides read TGTGCCAGCAGCCTTGGGCGGGAATACAATGAGCAGTTCTTC. Translation: CASSLGREYNEQFF.

The chain has TRBV5-1 and TRBJ2-2; 9 bases agree with TRBD1. This CDR3 spans 17 amino acids. The junction had 8 bases not matched to a gene; V was cut back by 1 base and J by 4 bases. The germline CDR1 and CDR2 sequences are SGHRS and YFSETQ. The CDR3 region has the DNA TGCGCCAGCAGCTTGAAACTCACAGGGGGCCGCACCGGGGAGCTGTTTTTT. Its translation: CASSLKLTGGRTGELFF.